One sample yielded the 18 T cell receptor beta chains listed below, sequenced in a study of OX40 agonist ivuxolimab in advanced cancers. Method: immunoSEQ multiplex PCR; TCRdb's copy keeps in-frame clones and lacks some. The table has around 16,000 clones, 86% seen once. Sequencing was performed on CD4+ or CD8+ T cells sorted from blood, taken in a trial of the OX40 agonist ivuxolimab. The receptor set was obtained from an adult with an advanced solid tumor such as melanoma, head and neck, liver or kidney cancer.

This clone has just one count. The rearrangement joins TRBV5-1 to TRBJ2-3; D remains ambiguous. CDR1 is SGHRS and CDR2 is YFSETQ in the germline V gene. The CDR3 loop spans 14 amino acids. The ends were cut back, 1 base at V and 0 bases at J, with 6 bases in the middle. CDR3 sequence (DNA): TGCGCCAGCAGCTTGACCGGGAGCACAGATACGCAGTATTTT. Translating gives CASSLTGSTDTQYF.

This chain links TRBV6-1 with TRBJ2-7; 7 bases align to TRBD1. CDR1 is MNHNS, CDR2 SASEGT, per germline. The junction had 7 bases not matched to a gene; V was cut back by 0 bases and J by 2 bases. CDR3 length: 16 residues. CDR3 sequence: CASSEARDRITYEQYF. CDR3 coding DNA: TGTGCCAGCAGTGAAGCCCGGGACAGAATAACCTACGAGCAGTACTTC.

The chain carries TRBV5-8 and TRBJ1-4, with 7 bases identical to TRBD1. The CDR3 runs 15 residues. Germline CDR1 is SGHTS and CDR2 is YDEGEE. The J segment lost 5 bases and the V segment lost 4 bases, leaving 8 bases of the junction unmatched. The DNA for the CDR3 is TGTGCCAGCAGCAATTACAGGGGCCTAAATGAAAAACTGTTTTTT. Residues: CASSNYRGLNEKLFF.

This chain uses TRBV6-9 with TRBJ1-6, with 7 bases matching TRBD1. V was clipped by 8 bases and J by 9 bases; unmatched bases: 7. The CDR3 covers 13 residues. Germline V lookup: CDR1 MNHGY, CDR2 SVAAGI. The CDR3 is CASGQDSSSPLHF. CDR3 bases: TGTGCCAGCGGACAGGATTCGAGTTCACCCCTCCACTTT.

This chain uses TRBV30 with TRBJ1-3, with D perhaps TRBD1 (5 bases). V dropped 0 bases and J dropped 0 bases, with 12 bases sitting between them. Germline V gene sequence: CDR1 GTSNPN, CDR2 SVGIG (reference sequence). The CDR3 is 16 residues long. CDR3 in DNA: TGTGCCTGGAGTGTGGCTCAGGGTTACTCTGGAAACACCATATATTTT. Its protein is CAWSVAQGYSGNTIYF. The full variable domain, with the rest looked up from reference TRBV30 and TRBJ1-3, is SQTIHQWPATLVQPVGSPLSLECTVEGTSNPNLYWYRQAAGRGLQLLFYSVGIGQISSEVPQNLSASRPQDRQFILSSKKLLLSDSGFYLCAWSVAQGYSGNTIYFGEGSWLTVV.

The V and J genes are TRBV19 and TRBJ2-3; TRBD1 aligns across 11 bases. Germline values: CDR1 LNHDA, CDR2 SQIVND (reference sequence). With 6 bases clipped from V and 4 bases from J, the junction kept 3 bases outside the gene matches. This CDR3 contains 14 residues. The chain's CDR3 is CASRDRGLSDTQYF. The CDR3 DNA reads TGTGCCAGTAGGGACAGGGGGCTTTCAGATACGCAGTATTTT.

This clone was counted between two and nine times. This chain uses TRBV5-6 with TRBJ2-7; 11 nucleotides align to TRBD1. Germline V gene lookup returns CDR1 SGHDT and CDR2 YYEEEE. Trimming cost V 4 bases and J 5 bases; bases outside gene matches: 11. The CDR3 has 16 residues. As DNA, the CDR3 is TGTGCCAGCAGCAAAGGTACCGGGACAGGGGGAAACGAGCAGTACTTC. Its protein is CASSKGTGTGGNEQYF.

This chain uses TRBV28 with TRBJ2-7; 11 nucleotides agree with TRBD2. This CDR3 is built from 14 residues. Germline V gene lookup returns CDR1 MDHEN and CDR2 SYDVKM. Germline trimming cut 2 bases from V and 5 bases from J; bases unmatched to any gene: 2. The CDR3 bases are TGTGCCAGCAGTTTACTAGCGGGAGGCGACGAGCAGTACTTC. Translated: CASSLLAGGDEQYF. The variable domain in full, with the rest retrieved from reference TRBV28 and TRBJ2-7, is DVKVTQSSRYLVKRTGEKVFLECVQDMDHENMFWYRQDPGLGLRLIYFSYDVKMKEKGDIPEGYSVSREKKERFSLILESASTNQTSMYLCASSLLAGGDEQYFGPGTRLTVT.

Here the CDR3 DNA reads TGTGCCAGCAGTTACTCGGGCTTTACGGGAGAGACCCAGTACTTC. As protein: CASSYSGFTGETQYF. V is TRBV6-6 and J is TRBJ2-5; no reliable D call. The germline V gene encodes CDR1 MNHNY and CDR2 SVGAGI (reference sequence). The length of the CDR3 is 15 residues. Trimming removed 0 bases from V and 4 bases from J, with 12 bases in between.

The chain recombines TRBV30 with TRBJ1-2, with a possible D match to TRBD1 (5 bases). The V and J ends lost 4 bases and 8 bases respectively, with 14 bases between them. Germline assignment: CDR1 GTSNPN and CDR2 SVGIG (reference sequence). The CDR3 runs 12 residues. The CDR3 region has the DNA TGTGCCTGGACCCCTGGGGGGGTCGGCTACACCTTC. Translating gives CAWTPGGVGYTF.

CDR3 coding DNA: TGTGCCAGCAGCAAAGTTACAGGGAGGGTCGGCACAGATACGCAGTATTTT. Translation: CASSKVTGRVGTDTQYF. V and J are TRBV7-8 and TRBJ2-3; a possible D gene is TRBD2 (7 bases). The germline V gene has CDR1 SGHVS and CDR2 FQNEAQ. The CDR3 sequence is 17 residues long. The V and J ends lost 5 bases and 1 base respectively, with 19 bases between them.

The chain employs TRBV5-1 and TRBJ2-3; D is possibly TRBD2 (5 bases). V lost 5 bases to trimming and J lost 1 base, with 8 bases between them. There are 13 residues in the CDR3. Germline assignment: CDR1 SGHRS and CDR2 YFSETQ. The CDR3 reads CASSNGGTDTQYF. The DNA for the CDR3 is TGCGCCAGCAGTAACGGGGGCACAGATACGCAGTATTTT.

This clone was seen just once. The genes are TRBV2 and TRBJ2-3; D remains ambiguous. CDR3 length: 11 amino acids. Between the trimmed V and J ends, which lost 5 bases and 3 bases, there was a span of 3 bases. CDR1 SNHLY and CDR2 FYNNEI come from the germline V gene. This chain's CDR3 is CASSRTDTQYF. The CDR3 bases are TGTGCCAGCAGTAGAACAGATACGCAGTATTTT.

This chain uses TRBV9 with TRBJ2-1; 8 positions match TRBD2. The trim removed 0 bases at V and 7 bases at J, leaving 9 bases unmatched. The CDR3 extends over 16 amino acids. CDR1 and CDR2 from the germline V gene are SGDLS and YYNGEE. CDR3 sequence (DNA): TGTGCCAGCAGCGTAGGGCGGGAGGATGTGCGGAATGAGCAGTTCTTC. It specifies CASSVGREDVRNEQFF.

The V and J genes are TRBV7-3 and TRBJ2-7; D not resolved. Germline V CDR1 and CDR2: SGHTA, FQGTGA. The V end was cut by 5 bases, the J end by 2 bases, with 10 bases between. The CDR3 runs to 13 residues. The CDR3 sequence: CASSMDPAYEQYF. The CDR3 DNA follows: TGTGCCAGCAGCATGGACCCCGCCTACGAGCAGTACTTC.

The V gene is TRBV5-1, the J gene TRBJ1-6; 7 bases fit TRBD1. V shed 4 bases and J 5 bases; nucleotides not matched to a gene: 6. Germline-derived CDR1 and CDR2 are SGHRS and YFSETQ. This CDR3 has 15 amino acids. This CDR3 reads CASSSLGTDNSPLHF. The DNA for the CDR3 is TGCGCCAGCAGCAGTTTGGGGACAGATAATTCACCCCTCCACTTT.

In DNA form, the CDR3 reads TGTGCCAGCAGTGAAATTGGACAGGGGAGCGCTTTCTTT. Encoded protein: CASSEIGQGSAFF. V is TRBV6-1 and J is TRBJ1-1, with 9 bases lining up with TRBD1. Germline V gene sequence: CDR1 MNHNS, CDR2 SASEGT. V lost 2 bases and J lost 11; bases outside the gene matches: 6. The CDR3 contains 13 residues.

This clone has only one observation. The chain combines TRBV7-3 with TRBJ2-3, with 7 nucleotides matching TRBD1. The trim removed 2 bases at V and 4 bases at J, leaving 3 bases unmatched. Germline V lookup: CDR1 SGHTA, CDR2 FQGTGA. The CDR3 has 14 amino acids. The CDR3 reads CASSLLGTADTQYF. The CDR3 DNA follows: TGTGCCAGCAGCTTATTGGGGACAGCAGATACGCAGTATTTT.